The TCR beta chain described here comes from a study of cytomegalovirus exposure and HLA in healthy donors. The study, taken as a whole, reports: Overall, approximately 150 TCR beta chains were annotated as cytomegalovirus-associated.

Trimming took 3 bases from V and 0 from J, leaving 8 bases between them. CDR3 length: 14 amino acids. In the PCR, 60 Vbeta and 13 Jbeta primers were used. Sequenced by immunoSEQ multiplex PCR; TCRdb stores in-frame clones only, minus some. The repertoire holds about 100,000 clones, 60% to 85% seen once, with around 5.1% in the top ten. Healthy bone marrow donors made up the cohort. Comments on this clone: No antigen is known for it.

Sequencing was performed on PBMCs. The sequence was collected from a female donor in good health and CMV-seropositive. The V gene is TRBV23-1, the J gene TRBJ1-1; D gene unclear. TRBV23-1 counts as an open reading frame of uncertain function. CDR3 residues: CASSQSGMNTEAFF. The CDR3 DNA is TGCGCCAGCAGTCAGTCGGGTATGAACACTGAAGCTTTCTTT.